This entry is about one TCR beta chain. Its antigen is as yet unknown. TCRdb's table, derived via immunoSEQ multiplex PCR, lists solely in-frame clones and lacks some. Of 150,000 or so clones listed, around 85% were seen once; the top ten hold 5.5%. This record belongs to a study of T cell responses to AZD1222 COVID-19 vaccine. Germline values: CDR1 SGHKS, CDR2 YYEKEE (reference sequence). The V gene lost 6 bases and the J gene lost 3 bases, with 13 bases spanning the gap. The CDR3 length is 14 residues. Broader study findings: Once two AZD1222 doses were given, Spike-specific TCR breadth and depth went up.

The starting material was peripheral blood, obtained on day 0 of MenACWY control vaccination. The origin of this receptor is an adult in good health. The chain carries TRBV5-5 and TRBJ1-5, with D unclear. The CDR3 DNA follows: TGTGCCAGCAACCCCGACCCCCTCAATCAGCCCCAGCATTTT. Its protein is CASNPDPLNQPQHF.